These 24 T cell receptor beta chains were sequenced from one sample in a study of T cells in narcolepsy. Produced via immunoSEQ multiplex PCR; TCRdb's table is partial and in-frame only. This table has fewer than 30,000 clones, approximately 85% appearing once. The sample comprised CD45RA- memory CD4+ T cells from PBMCs. Every receptor here comes from a human donor with narcolepsy.

The V gene is TRBV5-1, the J gene TRBJ1-2; tentative D call: TRBD1 (6 bases). Germline CDR1 SGHRS, CDR2 YFSETQ. Trimming removed 6 bases at V and 2 bases at J, with 23 bases between. This CDR3 has 17 residues. The CDR3 DNA reads as TGCGCCAGCACCAAAGAGGGGGGGACACGGATAAACTATGGCTACACCTTC. This gives the protein CASTKEGGTRINYGYTF.

The chain links TRBV19 to TRBJ1-1; possible D gene TRBD1, 5 bases. Trimming removed 4 bases at V and 2 bases at J, with 11 bases between. This CDR3 has 14 residues. Germline CDR1 and CDR2: LNHDA and SQIVND (reference sequence). The CDR3 loop reads CASSTQGINTEAFF. The CDR3, as DNA: TGTGCCAGTAGTACCCAGGGAATTAACACTGAAGCTTTCTTT.

The table lists this clone with a few counts. This chain uses TRBV6-5 with TRBJ2-7; D is perhaps TRBD1 (5 bases). The germline gives CDR1 MNHEY, CDR2 SVGAGI. The CDR3 runs 13 residues. V was clipped by 6 bases and J by 6 bases, with 15 bases between them. CDR3 bases: TGTGCCAGCAGAAGGGGATGGGCAGGCGAGCAGTACTTC. Protein: CASRRGWAGEQYF.

The J gene is TRBJ1-1, the V gene TRBV5-6; 9 bases match TRBD1. Trimming at V came to 2 bases and at J to 4 bases, leaving 3 bases not matched to a gene. The germline V gene has CDR1 SGHDT and CDR2 YYEEEE. This CDR3 is 14 amino acids long. CDR3 DNA: TGTGCCAGCAGCTTATACAGGGGGCCCACTGAAGCTTTCTTT. Amino acid sequence: CASSLYRGPTEAFF.

The chain combines TRBV7-9 with TRBJ1-1; D remains ambiguous. Germline values: CDR1 SEHNR, CDR2 FQNEAQ (reference sequence). The CDR3 extends over 10 amino acids. V gave up 8 bases and J gave up 6 bases, with 7 bases separating them. CDR3 region: CASRRAEAFF. CDR3 nucleotide sequence: TGTGCCAGCCGCCGGGCTGAAGCTTTCTTT.

The chain has TRBV27 and TRBJ2-3; 9 nucleotides line up with TRBD2. The ends lost 4 bases at V and 14 bases at J; junction bases unmatched: 7. The CDR3 spans 12 residues. Germline CDR1 is MNHEY and CDR2 is SMNVEV (reference sequence). CDR3 DNA: TGTGCCAGCAGTTCCCAGGCGGGAGGGACGTATTTT. As protein: CASSSQAGGTYF.

The chain joins TRBV5-1 to TRBJ1-1; weak D call: TRBD1 (5 bases). The CDR3 has 18 amino acids. Germline assignment: CDR1 SGHRS and CDR2 YFSETQ. Trimming cost V 0 bases and J 10 bases, with 28 bases left between them. This chain's CDR3 is CASSLVGGATGDLSLAFF. CDR3 DNA: TGCGCCAGCAGCTTGGTGGGGGGAGCTACTGGTGATCTTAGTTTAGCTTTCTTT.

The chain carries TRBV5-1 and TRBJ2-3; 11 positions match TRBD2. Germline V CDR1 and CDR2: SGHRS, YFSETQ. The trim removed 4 bases at V and 0 bases at J, leaving 4 bases unmatched. The CDR3 extends over 16 amino acids. The CDR3 spells CASSNRTSGSTDTQYF. In DNA form, the CDR3 reads TGCGCCAGCAGCAACCGGACTAGCGGGAGCACAGATACGCAGTATTTT.

V is TRBV5-4 and J is TRBJ2-5; 11 bases are a match to TRBD2. Germline loops: CDR1 SGHNT, CDR2 YYREEE (reference sequence). The CDR3 runs 14 residues. The V segment lost 4 bases and the J segment 5 bases; nucleotides outside the gene matches: 4. This CDR3 reads CASSSIAGGETQYF. The CDR3 DNA sequence: TGTGCCAGCAGCAGCATAGCGGGGGGGGAGACCCAGTACTTC.

The chain carries TRBV19 and TRBJ1-5; D may be TRBD1 (6 bases). This CDR3 has 16 amino acids. V was pared by 7 bases and J by 5 bases, with 21 bases between. The V gene's germline CDR1 is LNHDA and CDR2 SQIVND (reference sequence). The CDR3 is CASTTSGGQSYQPQHF. The CDR3 coding sequence is TGTGCCAGTACTACATCGGGAGGACAGTCCTATCAGCCCCAGCATTTT.

The chain couples TRBV11-2 to TRBJ2-7; D perhaps matches TRBD2 (6 bases). The CDR3 length is 13 residues. Germline V gives CDR1 SGHAT, CDR2 FQNNGV. The ends were cut back, 5 bases at V and 3 bases at J, with 11 bases in the middle. The CDR3 spells CASSRDSIYEQYF. In nucleotides, the CDR3 is TGTGCCAGCAGCCGGGACTCAATCTACGAGCAGTACTTC.

This clone was observed a few times. The J gene is TRBJ1-4, the V gene TRBV5-5; 10 positions match TRBD1. The V gene end was trimmed by 2 bases and the J gene end by 8 bases; junction bases not matched to a gene: 3. The CDR3 extends over 14 amino acids. Germline lookup yields CDR1 SGHKS and CDR2 YYEKEE (reference sequence). This CDR3 reads CASSLGTGDEKLFF. The CDR3 region has the DNA TGTGCCAGCAGCTTAGGGACAGGGGACGAAAAACTGTTTTTT. Filled out from reference TRBV5-5 and TRBJ1-4, the complete variable domain reads DAGVTQSPTHLIKTRGQQVTLRCSPISGHKSVSWYQQVLGQGPQFIFQYYEKEERGRGNFPDRFSARQFPNYSSELNVNALLLGDSALYLCASSLGTGDEKLFFGSGTQLSVL.

The chain recombines TRBV10-1 with TRBJ1-5, with 8 bases lining up with TRBD1. V dropped 7 bases and J dropped 3; count of bases not matched to a gene: 11. Germline V gene sequence: CDR1 WNHNN, CDR2 SYGVQD (reference sequence). The CDR3 is made up of 16 amino acids. The CDR3 DNA follows: TGCGCCAGCAATTCTAACAGGGGGAGGGACAATCAGCCCCAGCATTTT. It encodes CASNSNRGRDNQPQHF.

V usage is TRBV5-1 and J usage is TRBJ1-1; no reliable D call. Germline lookup yields CDR1 SGHRS and CDR2 YFSETQ. This CDR3 has 13 residues. The V end lost 7 bases, the J end lost 1 base, and 11 bases lay between the germline ends. The CDR3 is CASGPHPNTEAFF. Here the CDR3 DNA reads TGCGCCAGCGGTCCACATCCGAACACTGAAGCTTTCTTT.

This clone occurred once. The J gene is TRBJ1-1, the V gene TRBV11-2; D ambiguous. The CDR3 spans 13 residues. CDR1 and CDR2 from the germline V gene are SGHAT and FQNNGV. Trimming stripped 6 bases from V and 1 base from J, with 9 bases between. CDR3 nucleotide sequence: TGTGCCAGCAGGCTCGGGGAGAACACTGAAGCTTTCTTT. This sequence encodes CASRLGENTEAFF.

This clone has only a few counts. The chain joins TRBV7-6 to TRBJ1-4; D gene uncertain. V gave up 3 bases and J gave up 2 bases, with 7 bases separating them. CDR3 length: 14 residues. The germline V gene has CDR1 SGHVS and CDR2 FNYEAQ. The CDR3 region is CASSFSQTNEKLFF. CDR3 nucleotides: TGTGCCAGCAGCTTTTCACAGACTAATGAAAAACTGTTTTTT.

This chain connects TRBV15 to TRBJ2-3, with D maybe TRBD1 (6 bases). Trimming shortened V by 7 bases and J by 5 bases, and 22 bases separated the two germline ends. The germline V gene has CDR1 LNHNV and CDR2 YYDKDF (reference sequence). The CDR3 is made up of 16 amino acids. CDR3 amino acids: CATTDTTQGYRDTQYF. DNA of the CDR3: TGTGCCACCACTGATACGACACAGGGTTATAGAGATACGCAGTATTTT. The full variable domain, its missing parts supplied by reference TRBV15 and TRBJ2-3, is DAMVIQNPRYQVTQFGKPVTLSCSQTLNHNVMYWYQQKSSQAPKLLFHYYDKDFNNEADTPDNFQSRRPNTSFCFLDIRSPGLGDTAMYLCATTDTTQGYRDTQYFGPGTRLTVL.

This chain connects TRBV28 to TRBJ2-5, with 10 positions matching TRBD1. The V segment lost 8 bases and the J segment 2 bases; nucleotides outside the gene matches: 14. The CDR3 runs to 17 residues. Germline-derived CDR1 and CDR2 are MDHEN and SYDVKM. The CDR3 DNA follows: TGTGCCAGCGAGGGAGGGACAGGGGAAGGTTTGCAAGAGACCCAGTACTTC. Protein sequence: CASEGGTGEGLQETQYF.

V usage is TRBV6-1 and J usage is TRBJ1-4; TRBD1 might be the D (5 bases). V was cut by 7 bases and J by 8 bases, with 17 bases left in between. The CDR3 spans 14 residues. Per germline, CDR1 MNHNS and CDR2 SASEGT. CDR3: CASKGPGYPEKLFF. DNA for the CDR3: TGTGCCAGCAAAGGGCCAGGGTACCCAGAAAAACTGTTTTTT.

This chain connects TRBV7-2 to TRBJ2-6; TRBD2 might be the D (5 bases). The germline gives CDR1 SGHTA, CDR2 FQGNSA. The CDR3 contains 19 residues. Trimming removed 8 bases at V and 0 bases at J, with 23 bases between. CDR3 residues: CASGLLGGERSSGANVLTF. CDR3 coding DNA: TGTGCCAGCGGCCTACTAGGAGGCGAGCGCTCCTCTGGGGCCAACGTCCTGACTTTC.

The chain links TRBV25-1 to TRBJ1-4, with D unclear. Germline V gene lookup returns CDR1 MGHDK and CDR2 SYGVNS. The length of the CDR3 is 18 residues. V gave up 9 bases and J gave up 0 bases, with 23 bases separating them. The CDR3 DNA is TGTGCCAGAATGAGGGAAAGGGAACCGCCTGCAACTAATGAAAAACTGTTTTTT. It translates to CARMREREPPATNEKLFF.

The chain employs TRBV29-1 and TRBJ2-7; D gene ambiguous. The V end was cut by 4 bases, the J end by 7 bases, with 11 bases between. Germline V CDR1 and CDR2: SQVTM, ANQGSEA. The CDR3 loop spans 11 amino acids. This CDR3 reads CSVGGSPEQYF. CDR3 bases: TGCAGCGTTGGAGGATCCCCGGAGCAGTACTTC.

The genes are TRBV5-1 and TRBJ1-4; 7 positions match TRBD1. Trimming at V came to 6 bases and at J to 5 bases, leaving 7 bases not matched to a gene. This CDR3 is 14 amino acids long. Germline V gives CDR1 SGHRS, CDR2 YFSETQ. The CDR3 region is CASKKGAQNEKLFF. CDR3 nucleotides: TGCGCCAGCAAGAAGGGGGCCCAAAATGAAAAACTGTTTTTT.

This clone was observed a handful of times. This chain links TRBV10-3 with TRBJ1-2; 8 nucleotides line up with TRBD1. The length of the CDR3 is 15 residues. Germline CDR1 ENHRY, CDR2 SYGVKD. J gave up 7 bases and V 6 bases, and 13 bases lay outside the gene matches. The CDR3 nucleotides are TGTGCCATCAGGCCAGGGGGCGGGGAGAGATCTGGCTACACCTTC. Encoded protein: CAIRPGGGERSGYTF.